The subject of this entry is one T cell receptor (beta chain). The antigen remains undetermined. V lost 0 bases to trimming and J lost 0 bases, with 7 bases between them. There are 15 residues in the CDR3. The germline CDR1 and CDR2 sequences are SGDLS and YYNGEE. This entry comes from a study of shared clonotypes between healthy human individuals. Study summary: Donors had three CD4 naive, three CD4 memory, two CD8 naive and one CD8 memory plate apiece.

Repertoires were generated with immunoSEQ multiplex PCR, while TCRdb's copy carries only in-frame clones and drops some. Of some 1.5 million clones listed, under 99% were seen once; the top ten hold roughly 0.4%. Findings of the study overall: Across a handful of donors, naive CD4 shared roughly 5%, naive CD8 approximately 3.5%, memory CD4 roughly 2.4%, memory CD8 roughly 0.37%. Large sequencing depth failed to make sorted-subset sequencing complete, rarefaction showed.

There were only Caucasian adults among the donors, and all lived in Nashville, Tennessee. This clonotype originated in a man aged 30 to 45 in good health. The J gene is TRBJ2-1, the V gene TRBV9; D remains ambiguous. The specimen sequenced was naive CD4+ T cells sorted from blood. Noted subset: CD45RA+ positively selected. As DNA, the CDR3 is TGTGCCAGCAGCGTAGGACTTAGCTCCTACAATGAGCAGTTCTTC. Its translation is CASSVGLSSYNEQFF.